This T cell receptor (beta chain) was recorded in a study of cytomegalovirus exposure and HLA in healthy donors. Trimming left V 6 bases short and J 1 base short, with 9 bases between. Per germline, CDR1 MNHEY and CDR2 SVGAGI. CDR3 length equals 13 residues. The protocol was immunoSEQ multiplex PCR, while the TCRdb copy is restricted to in-frame clones and leaves out a portion. The sample has tens of thousands of clones, roughly 92% seen once. Input material: PBMCs. The chain employs TRBV6-5 and TRBJ1-2; no clear D. This TCR was recovered from a woman under 30 in good health and CMV-seronegative. The CDR3 nucleotides read TGTGCCAGCAGACGGGGTAGTAACTATGGCTACACCTTC. Protein sequence: CASRRGSNYGYTF.